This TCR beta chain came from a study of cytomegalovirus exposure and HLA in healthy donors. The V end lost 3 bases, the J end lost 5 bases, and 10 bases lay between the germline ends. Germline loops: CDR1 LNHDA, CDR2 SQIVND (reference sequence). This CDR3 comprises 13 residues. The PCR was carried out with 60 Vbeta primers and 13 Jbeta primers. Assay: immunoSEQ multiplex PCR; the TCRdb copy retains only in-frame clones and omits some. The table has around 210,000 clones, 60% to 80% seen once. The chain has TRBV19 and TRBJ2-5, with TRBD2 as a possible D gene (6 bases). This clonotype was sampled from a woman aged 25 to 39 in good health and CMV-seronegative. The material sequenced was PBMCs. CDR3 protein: CASSMRGGETQYF. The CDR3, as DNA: TGTGCCAGTAGTATGAGGGGAGGTGAGACCCAGTACTTC.